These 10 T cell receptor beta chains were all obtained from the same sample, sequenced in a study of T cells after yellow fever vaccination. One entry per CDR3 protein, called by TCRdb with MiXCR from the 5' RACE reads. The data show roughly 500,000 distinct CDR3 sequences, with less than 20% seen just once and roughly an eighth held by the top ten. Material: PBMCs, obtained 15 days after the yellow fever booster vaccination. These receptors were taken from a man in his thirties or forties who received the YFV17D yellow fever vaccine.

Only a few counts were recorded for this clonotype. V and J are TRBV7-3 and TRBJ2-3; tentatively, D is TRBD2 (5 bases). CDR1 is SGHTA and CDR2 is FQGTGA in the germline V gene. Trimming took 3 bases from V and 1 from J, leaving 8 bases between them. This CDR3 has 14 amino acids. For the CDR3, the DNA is TGTGCCAGCAGCTTCGGGGAACGCACAGATACGCAGTATTTT. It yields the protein CASSFGERTDTQYF.

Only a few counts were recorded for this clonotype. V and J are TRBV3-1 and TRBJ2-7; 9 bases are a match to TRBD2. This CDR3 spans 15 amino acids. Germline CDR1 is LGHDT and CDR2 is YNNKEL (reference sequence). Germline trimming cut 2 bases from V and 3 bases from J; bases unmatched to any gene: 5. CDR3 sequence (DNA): TGTGCCAGCAGCCAAAAAGCAGCGGGAGGCTACGAGCAGTACTTC. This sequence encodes CASSQKAAGGYEQYF.

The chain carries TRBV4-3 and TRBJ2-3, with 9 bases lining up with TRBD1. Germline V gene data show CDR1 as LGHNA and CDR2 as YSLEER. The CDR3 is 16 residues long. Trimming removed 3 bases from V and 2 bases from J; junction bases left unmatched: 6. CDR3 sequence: CASSQGQGWATDTQYF. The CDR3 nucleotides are TGCGCCAGCAGCCAGGGACAGGGTTGGGCCACAGATACGCAGTATTTT.

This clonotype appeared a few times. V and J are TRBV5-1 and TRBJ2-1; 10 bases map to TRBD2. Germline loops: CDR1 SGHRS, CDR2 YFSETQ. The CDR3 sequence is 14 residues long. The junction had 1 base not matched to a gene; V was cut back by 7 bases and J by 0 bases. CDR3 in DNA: TGCGCCAGCCAGCGGGAGGGCTCCTACAATGAGCAGTTCTTC. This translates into CASQREGSYNEQFF.

This CDR3 reads CASADGSRGIQYF. DNA of the CDR3: TGTGCTAGTGCAGATGGCAGCCGAGGCATTCAGTACTTC. This chain joins TRBV12-5 and TRBJ2-4; no clear D. The CDR3 contains 13 residues. Trimming took off 7 bases at V and 9 bases at J, with 16 bases between the two ends. CDR1 LGHNT and CDR2 FRNRAP come from the germline V gene.

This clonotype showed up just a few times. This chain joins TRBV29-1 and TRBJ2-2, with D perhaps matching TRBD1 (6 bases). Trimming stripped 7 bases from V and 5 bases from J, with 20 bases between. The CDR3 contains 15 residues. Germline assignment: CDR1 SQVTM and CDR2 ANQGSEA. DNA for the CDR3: TGCAGCGCTCATGGGGGCAGCCTACCGACCGGGGAGCTGTTTTTT. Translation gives CSAHGGSLPTGELFF.

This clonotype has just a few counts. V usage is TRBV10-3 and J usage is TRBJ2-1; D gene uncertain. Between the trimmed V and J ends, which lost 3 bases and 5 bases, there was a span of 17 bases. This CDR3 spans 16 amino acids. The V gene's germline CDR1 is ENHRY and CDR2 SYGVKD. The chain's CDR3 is CAISDPRIPRDNEQFF. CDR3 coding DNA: TGTGCCATCAGTGATCCGAGGATTCCTAGGGACAATGAGCAGTTCTTC.

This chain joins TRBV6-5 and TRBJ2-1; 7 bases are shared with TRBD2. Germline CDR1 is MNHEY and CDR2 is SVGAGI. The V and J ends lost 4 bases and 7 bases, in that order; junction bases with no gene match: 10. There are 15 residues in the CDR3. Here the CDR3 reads CASSSSAGFTNEQFF. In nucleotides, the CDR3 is TGTGCCAGCAGTTCCTCAGCGGGGTTTACAAATGAGCAGTTCTTC.

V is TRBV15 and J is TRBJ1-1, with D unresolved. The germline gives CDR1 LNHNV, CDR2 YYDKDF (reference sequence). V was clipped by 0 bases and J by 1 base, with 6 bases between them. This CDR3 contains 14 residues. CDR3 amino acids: CATSREQENTEAFF. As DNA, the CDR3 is TGTGCCACCAGCAGAGAGCAGGAGAACACTGAAGCTTTCTTT.

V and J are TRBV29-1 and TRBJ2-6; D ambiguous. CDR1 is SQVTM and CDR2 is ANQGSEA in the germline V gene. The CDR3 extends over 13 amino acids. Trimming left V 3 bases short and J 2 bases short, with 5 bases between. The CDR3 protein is CSVDFTGANVLTF. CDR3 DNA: TGCAGCGTTGACTTCACTGGGGCCAACGTCCTGACTTTC. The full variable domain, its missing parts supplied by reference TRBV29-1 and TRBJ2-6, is SAVISQKPSRDICQRGTSLTIQCQVDSQVTMMFWYRQQPGQSLTLIATANQGSEATYESGFVIDKFPISRPNLTFSTLTVSNMSPEDSSIYLCSVDFTGANVLTFGAGSRLTVL.